The T cell receptor (beta chain) described here comes from a study of T cell changes during pregnancy in multiple sclerosis. The assay was immunoSEQ multiplex PCR, and TCRdb's table has in-frame clones only and misses some. The data show tens of thousands of clones, about 91% seen once. Trimming pared 4 bases from V and 0 bases from J, leaving 13 bases between. Germline CDR1 MNHEY, CDR2 SMNVEV (reference sequence). The CDR3 runs 16 residues. The chain has TRBV27 and TRBJ2-4, with a weak D call TRBD1 (6 bases). The receptor comes from a female donor in good health, serving as a control in a pregnancy study. Some clones in this sample may be carry-over from other donors' samples. Material: PBMCs, obtained in the first trimester of pregnancy. The CDR3 here is CASSSTGRLAKNIQYF. The CDR3 DNA reads TGTGCCAGCAGTTCTACAGGGAGATTAGCCAAAAACATTCAGTACTTC.